This T cell receptor (beta chain) is from a study of identical twins. General study findings and limits: Beta out-of-frame sequences showed weaker excess twin sharing. There is a chance that invariant MAIT and iNKT cells partially muddied zero-insertion analyses.

This clonotype was detected only a few times. Its specificity is unknown. TCRdb used MiXCR to reprocess the 5' RACE reads, holding one entry per CDR3 protein. The sample has approximately 500,000 distinct CDR3 sequences, approximately 14% seen once; the top ten hold nearly 0.45%. The CDR3 covers 13 residues. CDR1 is MDHEN and CDR2 is SYDVKM in the germline V gene. V was clipped by 11 bases and J by 0 bases, with 11 bases between them. The same sample was also used in a study of yellow fever vaccine responses in identical twins. That paper adds: As reported, the vaccine T cell response of twins seemed partly convergent and partly personalized.

This sequence originates from a woman younger than 30 in good health. Input material: CD4+ T cells sorted from blood. This sequence joins TRBV28 and TRBJ1-5, with D tentatively TRBD1 (6 bases). This chain's CDR3 is CAHGQYSNQPQHF. Here the CDR3 DNA reads TGTGCCCACGGACAGTATAGCAATCAGCCCCAGCATTTT. The full variable domain, completed using reference TRBV28 and TRBJ1-5, is DVKVTQSSRYLVKRTGEKVFLECVQDMDHENMFWYRQDPGLGLRLIYFSYDVKMKEKGDIPEGYSVSREKKERFSLILESASTNQTSMYLCAHGQYSNQPQHFGDGTRLSIL.